This T cell receptor (beta chain) derives from a study of control samples from healthy donors and cancer patients (dated by TCRdb to the early 2020s). Libraries came from the immunoSEQ multiplex PCR assay. TCRdb obtained this table from immuneACCESS and retained in-frame rearrangements with V and J assigned. These tables miss some clones; where compared with another copy, unresolved V genes account for less than half of the shortfall, and the remainder is unexplained. In this sample the table shows 400,000 to 450,000 clones, 80% to 95% of which occur a single time. Around 6.8% of the sample rests with the top ten. CDR1 and CDR2 were assigned from the germline V gene (reference sequence) as SEHNR and FQNEAQ. V ends up 3 bases short and J 13 bases short, with an unmatched junction base count of 9. From the cysteine up to the phenylalanine, the CDR3 has a length of 14 residues. CDR3 DNA is the only sequence kept; it has 42 bases, read in frame from the first base.

To note about this clone: Its antigen specificity is not known. Base qualities are not provided; no much larger clone lies one nucleotide away.

The sample comprised PBMCs. The sequence derives from a man aged 40-49 years with head and neck cancer. This sequence uses TRBV7-9 and TRBJ1-6; 7 of the junction bases match TRBD1. The encoded CDR3 is CASSFKGAGKPLHF. The nucleotides read TGTGCCAGCAGCTTCAAGGGGGCGGGTAAGCCCCTCCACTTT.